The 10 T cell receptor beta chains listed next were all sequenced from one sample in a study of blood T cell repertoires in COVID-19. The protocol was immunoSEQ multiplex PCR, while the TCRdb copy is restricted to in-frame clones and leaves out a portion. Seen here are roughly 53,000 clones, about 76% observed once, and the top ten hold around 45%. The source material was peripheral blood. These receptors came from a man aged 65 to 85 with active or convalescent COVID-19.

This rearrangement joins TRBV4-3 to TRBJ2-7, with TRBD2 matching 7 bases. Germline V gene lookup returns CDR1 LGHNA and CDR2 YSLEER. This CDR3 region has 14 residues. Losses at the gene ends were 4 bases for V and 5 bases for J; bases not matched to a gene: 8. The CDR3 DNA reads as TGCGCCAGCAGCCCTGGGGGAGGGTTCCACGAGCAGTACTTC. Translated: CASSPGGGFHEQYF.

CDR3 nucleotide sequence: TGTGCCACCAGTGAAAGACAGGGGTTAGGCTACACCTTC. Protein product: CATSERQGLGYTF. The chain joins TRBV24-1 to TRBJ1-2, with 8 bases matching TRBD1. V shed 4 bases, J shed 8 bases, and the junction held 5 bases outside the gene matches. The germline CDR1 and CDR2 sequences are KGHDR and SFDVKD. This CDR3 spans 13 amino acids.

The J gene is TRBJ1-1, the V gene TRBV7-2, with D possibly being TRBD1 (6 bases). This CDR3 is built from 15 residues. With 5 bases removed from V and 1 base from J, the gap between germline ends came to 14 bases. The germline gives CDR1 SGHTA, CDR2 FQGNSA. CDR3 loop: CASSPQGQGNTEAFF. CDR3 bases: TGTGCCAGCAGCCCTCAGGGGCAGGGGAACACTGAAGCTTTCTTT.

There are a few counts of this clone. J is TRBJ2-5 and V is TRBV7-6; the D is unclear. The length of the CDR3 is 14 residues. V lost 1 base and J 2 bases, leaving 8 bases between the germline ends. The germline V gene encodes CDR1 SGHVS and CDR2 FNYEAQ. This chain's CDR3 is CASSLGQDQETQYF. The CDR3 DNA sequence: TGTGCCAGCAGCTTAGGTCAGGATCAAGAGACCCAGTACTTC.

V usage is TRBV12-5 and J usage is TRBJ2-1; TRBD2 matches at 12 bases. The germline CDR1 and CDR2 sequences are LGHNT and FRNRAP. V was clipped by 2 bases and J by 8 bases; unmatched bases: 4. The length of the CDR3 is 15 residues. The CDR3 is CASGLSGTSGYEQFF. CDR3 sequence (DNA): TGTGCTAGTGGTTTGTCAGGGACTAGCGGGTATGAGCAGTTCTTC.

J is TRBJ1-1 and V is TRBV7-8; TRBD1 is a possible D gene (6 bases). Germline CDR1 is SGHVS and CDR2 is FQNEAQ. The V end was cut by 6 bases, the J end by 0 bases, with 11 bases between. The CDR3 length is 14 residues. CDR3 protein: CASRLGQLNTEAFF. The DNA of the CDR3 is TGTGCCAGCAGACTTGGACAGTTGAACACTGAAGCTTTCTTT. Full variable domain (outside the CDR3, taken from reference TRBV7-8 and TRBJ1-1): GAGVSQSPRYKVAKRGQDVALRCDPISGHVSLFWYQQALGQGPEFLTYFQNEAQLDKSGLPSDRFFAERPEGSVSTLKIQRTQQEDSAVYLCASRLGQLNTEAFFGQGTRLTVV.

This chain links TRBV28 with TRBJ1-3, with D perhaps matching TRBD1 (5 bases). CDR1 is MDHEN, CDR2 SYDVKM, per germline. The length of the CDR3 is 14 residues. CDR3 bases: TGTGGGACGACTGGGGGGTCCACTGGAAACACCATATATTTT. It codes for CGTTGGSTGNTIYF. Complete variable domain (other parts from reference TRBV28 and TRBJ1-3): DVKVTQSSRYLVKRTGEKVFLECVQDMDHENMFWYRQDPGLGLRLIYFSYDVKMKEKGDIPEGYSVSREKKERFSLILESASTNQTSMYLCGTTGGSTGNTIYFGEGSWLTVV.

The chain has TRBV5-4 and TRBJ2-4; TRBD2 aligns across 11 bases. CDR3 size: 17 residues. The junction had 17 bases not matched to a gene; V was cut back by 4 bases and J by 11 bases. CDR1 is SGHNT, CDR2 YYREEE, per germline (reference sequence). The CDR3 sequence is CASSRRNSGGAKGVQYF. The CDR3 DNA reads as TGTGCCAGCAGCCGCCGTAATAGCGGGGGGGCGAAGGGGGTTCAGTACTTC.

For the CDR3, the DNA is TGTGCCAGCTCACCGTCAGGGGAAACTGAAGCTTTCTTT. Amino acid sequence: CASSPSGETEAFF. V and J are TRBV18 and TRBJ1-1, with D possibly TRBD1 on 6 matching bases. Trimming took 3 bases from V and 5 from J, leaving 10 bases between them. Germline V CDR1 and CDR2: KGHSH, LQKENI. This CDR3 contains 13 residues.

In its sample, this clone was seen a few times. Here the CDR3 DNA reads TGCAGCGTTGTTTTGGACAGGGCCATAACTGAAGCTTTCTTT. It codes for CSVVLDRAITEAFF. V gene TRBV29-1 combines with J gene TRBJ1-1, with 8 bases identical to TRBD1. J was trimmed by 5 bases and V by 4 bases; bases with no gene match: 9. The germline V gene has CDR1 SQVTM and CDR2 ANQGSEA. The length of the CDR3 is 14 residues.